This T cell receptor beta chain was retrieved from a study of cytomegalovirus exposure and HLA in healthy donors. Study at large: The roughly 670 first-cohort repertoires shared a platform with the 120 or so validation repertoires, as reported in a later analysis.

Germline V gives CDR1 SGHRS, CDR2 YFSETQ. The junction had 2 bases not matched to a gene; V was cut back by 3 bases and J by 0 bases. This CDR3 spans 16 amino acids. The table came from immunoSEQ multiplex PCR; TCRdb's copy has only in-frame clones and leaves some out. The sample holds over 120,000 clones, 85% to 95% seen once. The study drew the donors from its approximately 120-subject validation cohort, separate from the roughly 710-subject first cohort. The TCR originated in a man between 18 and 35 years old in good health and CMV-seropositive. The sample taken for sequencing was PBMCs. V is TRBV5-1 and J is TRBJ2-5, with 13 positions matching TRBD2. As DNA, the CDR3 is TGCGCCAGCAGCTGGGGACTAGCGGGGTACCAAGAGACCCAGTACTTC. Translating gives CASSWGLAGYQETQYF.